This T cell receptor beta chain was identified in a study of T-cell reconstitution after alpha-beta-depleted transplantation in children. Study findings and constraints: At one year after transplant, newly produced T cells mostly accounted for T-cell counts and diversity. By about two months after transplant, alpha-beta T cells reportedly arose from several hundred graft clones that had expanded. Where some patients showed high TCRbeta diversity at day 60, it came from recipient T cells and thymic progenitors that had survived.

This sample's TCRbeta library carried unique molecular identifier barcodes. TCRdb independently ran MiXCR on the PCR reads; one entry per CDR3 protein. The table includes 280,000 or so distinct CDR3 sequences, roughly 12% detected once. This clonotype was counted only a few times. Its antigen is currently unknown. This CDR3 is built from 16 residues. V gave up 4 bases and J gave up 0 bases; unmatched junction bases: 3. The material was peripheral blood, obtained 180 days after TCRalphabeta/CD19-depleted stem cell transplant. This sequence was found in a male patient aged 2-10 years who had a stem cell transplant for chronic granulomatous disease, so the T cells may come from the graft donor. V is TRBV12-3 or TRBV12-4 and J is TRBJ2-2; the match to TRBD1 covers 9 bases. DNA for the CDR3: TGTGCCAGCAGTTACCGGACAGGGGCGAACACCGGGGAGCTGTTTTTT. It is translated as CASSYRTGANTGELFF.